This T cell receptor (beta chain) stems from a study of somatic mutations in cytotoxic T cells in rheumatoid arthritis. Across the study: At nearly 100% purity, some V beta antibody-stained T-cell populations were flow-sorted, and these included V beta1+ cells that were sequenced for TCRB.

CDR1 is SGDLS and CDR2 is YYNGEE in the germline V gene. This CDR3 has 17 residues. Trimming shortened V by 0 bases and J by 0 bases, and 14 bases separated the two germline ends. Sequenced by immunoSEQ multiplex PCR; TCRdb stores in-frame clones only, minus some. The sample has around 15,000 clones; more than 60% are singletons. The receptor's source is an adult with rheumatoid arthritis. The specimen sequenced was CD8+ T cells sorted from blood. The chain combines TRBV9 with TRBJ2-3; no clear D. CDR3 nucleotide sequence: TGTGCCAGCAGCGTAGAAGGAGCAGGAGCTAGCACAGATACGCAGTATTTT. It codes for CASSVEGAGASTDTQYF.